This T cell receptor (beta chain) was retrieved from a study of T cells after yellow fever vaccination. The CDR3 covers 11 residues. V lost 6 bases and J lost 1, with 4 bases in between. CDR1 is MNHEY, CDR2 SVGAGI, per germline. The TCR cDNA carried a universal primer site and UMIs from 5'RACE template switching. Via MiXCR, TCRdb re-called the 5' RACE reads, giving one row per CDR3 protein. The profile shows some 220,000 distinct CDR3 sequences, around 3.1% of them singletons. This clonotype was seen at least ten times. The chain joins TRBV6-5 to TRBJ2-7; D is unresolved. The clonotype comes from a man between 18 and 35 years old who received the YFV17D yellow fever vaccine. This specimen was CD4+ T cells sorted from PBMCs, taken 10 days after the yellow fever booster vaccination. The CDR3 DNA sequence: TGTGCCAGCAGATCGTCCTACGAGCAGTACTTC. Protein: CASRSSYEQYF.